Presented here are 4 T cell receptor beta chains from one specimen sequenced in a study of blood T cell repertoires in COVID-19. The protocol was immunoSEQ multiplex PCR, while the TCRdb copy is restricted to in-frame clones and leaves out a portion. Here the sample spans approximately 220,000 clones, 84% being singletons. The specimen sequenced was PBMCs or T cells enriched from blood (not recorded which). The receptors come from a woman aged 40 to 50 who had recovered from COVID-19.

This chain links TRBV28 with TRBJ2-7; TRBD2 is a possible D gene (6 bases). V was cut by 7 bases and J by 5 bases, with 15 bases left in between. Germline assignment: CDR1 MDHEN and CDR2 SYDVKM. The length of the CDR3 is 13 residues. The CDR3 DNA follows: TGTGCCAGCATGGAGGGCGTTAAGAACGAGCAGTACTTC. Amino acids: CASMEGVKNEQYF.

The chain employs TRBV30 and TRBJ1-2; D unclear. Germline loops: CDR1 GTSNPN, CDR2 SVGIG (reference sequence). V shed 5 bases and J shed 2 bases, with 12 bases lying between them. The CDR3 has 13 amino acids. The CDR3 region is CAWELGRNYGYTF. CDR3 DNA: TGTGCCTGGGAGTTGGGCAGAAACTATGGCTACACCTTC.

This clone has a handful of counts. The chain combines TRBV3-1 (or the pseudogene TRBV3-2) with TRBJ2-7, with D tentatively TRBD1 (5 bases). The germline V gene has CDR1 LGHDT and CDR2 YNNKEL (reference sequence). V was pared by 4 bases and J by 6 bases, with 22 bases between. The CDR3 is made up of 16 amino acids. CDR3 DNA: TGTGCCAGCAGCCTTCTTGCAGGGCAGGAGTTTCGCGAGCAGTACTTC. Protein sequence: CASSLLAGQEFREQYF.

The CDR3 DNA sequence: TGCGCCAGCCGTGGGAGCGTTCCCTGGTTGTTCTTC. Encoded protein: CASRGSVPWLFF. The chain links TRBV10-1 to TRBJ2-1; D might be TRBD2 (5 bases). Looked up from germline, CDR1 is WNHNN and CDR2 is SYGVQD (reference sequence). Between the trimmed V and J ends, which lost 8 bases and 15 bases, there was a span of 20 bases. CDR3 length equals 12 residues.